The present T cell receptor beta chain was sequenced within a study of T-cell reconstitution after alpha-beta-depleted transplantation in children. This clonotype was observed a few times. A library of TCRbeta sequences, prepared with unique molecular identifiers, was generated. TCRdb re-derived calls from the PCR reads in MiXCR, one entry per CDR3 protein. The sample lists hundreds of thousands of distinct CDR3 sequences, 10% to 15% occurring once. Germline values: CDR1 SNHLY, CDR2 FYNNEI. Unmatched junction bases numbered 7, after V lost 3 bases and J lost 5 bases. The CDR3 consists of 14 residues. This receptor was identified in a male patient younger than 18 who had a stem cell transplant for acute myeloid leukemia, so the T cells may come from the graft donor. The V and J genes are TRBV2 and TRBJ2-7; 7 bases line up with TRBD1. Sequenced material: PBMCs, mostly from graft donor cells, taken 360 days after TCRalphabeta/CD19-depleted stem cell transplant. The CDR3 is CASSERGTVDEQYF. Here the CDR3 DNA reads TGTGCCAGCAGTGAGCGTGGGACAGTTGACGAGCAGTACTTC.